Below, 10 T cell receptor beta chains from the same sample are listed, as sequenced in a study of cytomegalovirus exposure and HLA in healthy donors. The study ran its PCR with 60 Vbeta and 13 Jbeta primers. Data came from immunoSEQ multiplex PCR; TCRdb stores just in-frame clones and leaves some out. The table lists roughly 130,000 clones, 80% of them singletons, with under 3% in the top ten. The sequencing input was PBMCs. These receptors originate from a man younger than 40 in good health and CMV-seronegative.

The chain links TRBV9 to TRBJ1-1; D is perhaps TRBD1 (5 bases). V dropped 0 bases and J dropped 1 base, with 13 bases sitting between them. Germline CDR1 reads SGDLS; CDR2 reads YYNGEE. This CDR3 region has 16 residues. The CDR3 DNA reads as TGTGCCAGCAGCGTAGCGGGGGGGGTGACGAACACTGAAGCTTTCTTT. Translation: CASSVAGGVTNTEAFF.

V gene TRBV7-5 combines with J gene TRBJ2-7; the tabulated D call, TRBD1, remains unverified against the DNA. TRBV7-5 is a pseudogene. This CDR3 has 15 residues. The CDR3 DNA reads TGTGCCAGAAGTATAGGACAGAGAGACTTGTACGAGCAGTACTTC. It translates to CARSIGQRDLYEQYF.

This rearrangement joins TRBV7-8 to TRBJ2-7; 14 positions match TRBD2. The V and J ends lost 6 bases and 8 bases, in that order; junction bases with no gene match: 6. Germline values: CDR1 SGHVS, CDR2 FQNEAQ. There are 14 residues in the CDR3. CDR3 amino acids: CASRSGTSGSKQYF. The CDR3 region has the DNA TGTGCCAGCAGGTCGGGGACTAGCGGGAGCAAGCAGTACTTC.

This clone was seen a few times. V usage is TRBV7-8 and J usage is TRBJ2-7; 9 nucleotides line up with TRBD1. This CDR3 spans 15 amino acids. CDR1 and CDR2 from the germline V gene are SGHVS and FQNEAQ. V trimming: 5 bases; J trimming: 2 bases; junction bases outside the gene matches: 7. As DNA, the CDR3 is TGTGCCAGCAGCCGGTTGGGGACAGGGACCTACGAGCAGTACTTC. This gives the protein CASSRLGTGTYEQYF.

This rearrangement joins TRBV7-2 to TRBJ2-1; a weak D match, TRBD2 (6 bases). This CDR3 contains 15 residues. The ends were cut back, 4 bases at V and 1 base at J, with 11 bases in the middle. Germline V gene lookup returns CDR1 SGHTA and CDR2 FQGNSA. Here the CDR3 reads CASSSPSVSYNEQFF. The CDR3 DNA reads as TGTGCCAGCAGCTCTCCTAGCGTTTCCTACAATGAGCAGTTCTTC.

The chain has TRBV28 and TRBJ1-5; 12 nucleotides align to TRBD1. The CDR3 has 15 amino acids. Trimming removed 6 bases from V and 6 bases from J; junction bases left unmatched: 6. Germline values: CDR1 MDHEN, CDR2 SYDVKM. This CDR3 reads CASRSGTGGFQPQHF. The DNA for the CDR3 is TGTGCCAGCAGGTCCGGGACAGGGGGCTTTCAGCCCCAGCATTTT.

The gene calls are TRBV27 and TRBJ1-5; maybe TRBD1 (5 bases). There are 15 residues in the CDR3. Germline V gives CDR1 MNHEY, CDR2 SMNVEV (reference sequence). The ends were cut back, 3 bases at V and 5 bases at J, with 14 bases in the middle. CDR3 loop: CASSFGGFGDQPQHF. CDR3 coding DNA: TGTGCCAGCAGTTTCGGGGGTTTTGGGGATCAGCCCCAGCATTTT.

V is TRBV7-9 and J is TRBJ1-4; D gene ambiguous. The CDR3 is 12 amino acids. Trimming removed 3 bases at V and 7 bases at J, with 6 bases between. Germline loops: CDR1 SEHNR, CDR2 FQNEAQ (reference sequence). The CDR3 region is CASSFSSEKLFF. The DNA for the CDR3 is TGTGCCAGCAGCTTCTCTAGTGAAAAACTGTTTTTT. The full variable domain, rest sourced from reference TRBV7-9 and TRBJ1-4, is DTGVSQNPRHKITKRGQNVTFRCDPISEHNRLYWYRQTLGQGPEFLTYFQNEAQLEKSRLLSDRFSAERPKGSFSTLEIQRTEQGDSAMYLCASSFSSEKLFFGSGTQLSVL.

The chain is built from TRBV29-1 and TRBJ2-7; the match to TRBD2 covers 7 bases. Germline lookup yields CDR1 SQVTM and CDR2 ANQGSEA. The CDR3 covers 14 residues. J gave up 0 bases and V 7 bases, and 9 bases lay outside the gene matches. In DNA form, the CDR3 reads TGCAGCGCAAGACCAGCGGGGACCTCCTACGAGCAGTACTTC. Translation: CSARPAGTSYEQYF.

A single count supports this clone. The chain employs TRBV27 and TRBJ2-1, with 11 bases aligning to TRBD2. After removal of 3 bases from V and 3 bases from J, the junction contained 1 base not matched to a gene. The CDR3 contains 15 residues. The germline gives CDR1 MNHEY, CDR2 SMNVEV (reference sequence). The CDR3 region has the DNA TGTGCCAGCAGTTTCGGGACTAGCGGCTACAATGAGCAGTTCTTC. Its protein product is CASSFGTSGYNEQFF.